The 14 T cell receptor beta chains below were found in one sample sequenced in a study of technical replicates of blood from several donors. Only in-frame clones appear in the TCRdb table, and some are missing; sequencing was by immunoSEQ multiplex PCR. This table has tens of thousands of clones, just over 90% appearing once. The material sequenced was PBMCs. The receptors come from a human donor in good health. Some clones in this sample may be carry-over from other donors' samples.

About this clone: One end of the junction is discordant with germline, which a read error may explain. CDR3 DNA: TGTGCCAGCAGCTTAGATCAGGGTTGGAATGGCAACACCTTC. This sequence encodes CASSLDQGWNGNTF. V is TRBV11-2 and J is TRBJ1-2, with D possibly matching TRBD1 (5 bases). Germline lookup yields CDR1 SGHAT and CDR2 FQNNGV. The CDR3 length is 14 residues.

This chain uses TRBV5-4 with TRBJ2-7, with a tentative D call TRBD1 (5 bases). The CDR3 is 11 amino acids. The V gene's germline CDR1 is SGHNT and CDR2 YYREEE (reference sequence). The V end was cut by 0 bases, the J end by 12 bases, with 10 bases between. The CDR3 DNA follows: TGTGCCAGCAGCTTGGATGGGGCGCGGTACTTC. Its translation: CASSLDGARYF.

This chain links TRBV2 with TRBJ2-5; 10 positions agree with TRBD2. V lost 0 bases, J lost 2 bases, and 3 bases stayed unmatched. The CDR3 has 16 residues. Germline CDR1 SNHLY, CDR2 FYNNEI. CDR3: CASSEAIAGGQETQYF. The CDR3 DNA follows: TGTGCCAGCAGTGAAGCGATAGCGGGGGGTCAAGAGACCCAGTACTTC.

The chain combines TRBV5-6 with TRBJ1-1; possibly TRBD1 for D (6 bases). Germline V CDR1 and CDR2: SGHDT, YYEEEE. The germline V and J ends were trimmed by 2 bases and 2 bases, with 16 bases remaining between them. The CDR3 totals 16 residues. The chain's CDR3 is CASSFYQPGHNTEAFF. The DNA for the CDR3 is TGTGCCAGCAGCTTTTACCAACCGGGACACAACACTGAAGCTTTCTTT.

This chain links TRBV6-5 with TRBJ2-7, with a tentative D call TRBD2 (5 bases). CDR3 length: 11 residues. Germline V gene data show CDR1 as MNHEY and CDR2 as SVGAGI. Trimming took 7 bases from V and 5 from J, leaving 9 bases between them. DNA for the CDR3: TGTGCCAGCAAACTAGGAGACGAGCAGTACTTC. Its translation: CASKLGDEQYF.

The chain joins TRBV15 to TRBJ2-1; 11 positions agree with TRBD1. The CDR3 contains 16 residues. The junction had 5 bases not matched to a gene; V was cut back by 4 bases and J by 3 bases. Germline V gene lookup returns CDR1 LNHNV and CDR2 YYDKDF (reference sequence). CDR3 amino acids: CATSKGQGAVYNEQFF. The CDR3 DNA reads as TGTGCCACCAGCAAAGGACAGGGGGCGGTCTACAATGAGCAGTTCTTC. Full variable domain (remainder filled in from reference TRBV15 and TRBJ2-1): DAMVIQNPRYQVTQFGKPVTLSCSQTLNHNVMYWYQQKSSQAPKLLFHYYDKDFNNEADTPDNFQSRRPNTSFCFLDIRSPGLGDTAMYLCATSKGQGAVYNEQFFGPGTRLTVL.

In DNA, the CDR3 is TGTGCCAGCAGTGAAGTGCAGGGACATTCCGGGGAGCTGTTTTTT. This sequence encodes CASSEVQGHSGELFF. This chain joins TRBV6-1 and TRBJ2-2, with D perhaps TRBD1 (6 bases). Trimming took 1 base from V and 6 from J, leaving 12 bases between them. The germline CDR1 and CDR2 sequences are MNHNS and SASEGT. The length of the CDR3 is 15 residues.

The chain recombines TRBV27 with TRBJ2-7; D is possibly TRBD2 (5 bases). Germline V gene lookup returns CDR1 MNHEY and CDR2 SMNVEV (reference sequence). CDR3 length: 11 amino acids. The ends were cut back, 4 bases at V and 4 bases at J, with 5 bases in the middle. The CDR3 DNA sequence: TGTGCCAGCAGTTCGGGATACGAGCAGTACTTC. Its protein product is CASSSGYEQYF.

The rearrangement uses TRBV6-6 and TRBJ1-6; TRBD1 agrees at 8 bases. CDR1 MNHNY and CDR2 SVGAGI come from the germline V gene (reference sequence). This CDR3 contains 14 residues. V lost 6 bases to trimming and J lost 10 bases; unmatched junction nucleotides: 8. CDR3 DNA: TGTGCCAGCAGAGGACAGGGCCAAGACTCACCCCTCCACTTT. Translated, it gives CASRGQGQDSPLHF.

The chain uses TRBV7-9 and TRBJ2-1, with 10 bases aligning to TRBD2. Per germline, CDR1 SEHNR and CDR2 FQNEAQ (reference sequence). V was pared by 4 bases and J by 3 bases, with 6 bases of the junction left unmatched. The CDR3 totals 16 residues. Here the CDR3 reads CASSSGTSDYYNEQFF. CDR3 coding DNA: TGTGCCAGCAGCTCAGGGACTAGCGACTACTACAATGAGCAGTTCTTC.

The V and J genes are TRBV30 and TRBJ2-1, with D maybe TRBD2 (6 bases). V was shortened by 3 bases and J by 8 bases, with 20 bases between the two germline ends. Per the germline V gene, CDR1 is GTSNPN and CDR2 is SVGIG (reference sequence). The CDR3 runs to 15 residues. The CDR3 nucleotides read TGTGCCTGGAGGGGATCGGGAGCCCACTGGGATGAGCAGTTCTTC. Translation gives CAWRGSGAHWDEQFF.

V gene TRBV27 combines with J gene TRBJ2-7; 9 positions agree with TRBD1. The CDR3 runs to 15 residues. V lost 6 bases to trimming and J lost 4 bases; unmatched junction nucleotides: 10. Germline CDR1 MNHEY, CDR2 SMNVEV (reference sequence). The CDR3 sequence: CASSHYTDRGYEQYF. CDR3 DNA sequence: TGTGCCAGCAGCCATTATACGGACAGGGGTTACGAGCAGTACTTC.

This rearrangement joins TRBV7-2 to TRBJ1-6; D uncertain. The CDR3 sequence is 14 residues long. In germline, CDR1 is SGHTA, CDR2 FQGNSA. The V end lost 5 bases, the J end lost 9 bases, and 14 bases lay between the germline ends. CDR3 amino acids: CASSPSTYGSPLHF. The CDR3 region has the DNA TGTGCCAGCAGCCCCTCGACTTATGGTTCACCCCTCCACTTT.

This chain connects TRBV23-1 to TRBJ1-4, with TRBD1 matching 7 bases. TRBV23-1 is reported as an ORF; its role is uncertain. This CDR3 has 13 amino acids. The V segment lost 7 bases and the J segment 11 bases; nucleotides outside the gene matches: 10. For the CDR3, the DNA is TGCGCCAGCACCTTAGGGGGCCAGGGGAAACTGTTTTTT. Translating gives CASTLGGQGKLFF.